Following are 15 T cell receptor beta chains from one sample sequenced in a study of identical twins. TCRdb analysed the 5' RACE reads with MiXCR anew, one entry per CDR3 protein. This sample carries approximately 230,000 distinct CDR3 sequences, around 15% of them seen once, and the ten largest clones take around 8.3%. Sequencing was done on a sample of memory (CD45RO+) T cells sorted from blood. Receptor source: a woman younger than 30 in good health.

This clonotype was counted only a few times. The rearrangement joins TRBV5-6 to TRBJ2-1; no clear D gene. V was shortened by 2 bases and J by 5 bases, with 5 bases between the two germline ends. The length of the CDR3 is 12 residues. CDR1 is SGHDT, CDR2 YYEEEE, per germline. CDR3 region: CASSFSHNEQFF. DNA of the CDR3: TGTGCCAGCAGCTTTTCTCACAATGAGCAGTTCTTC.

This clonotype has at least ten counts. V usage is TRBV2 and J usage is TRBJ2-3; maybe TRBD2 (5 bases). Looked up from germline, CDR1 is SNHLY and CDR2 is FYNNEI. The V and J ends lost 2 bases and 2 bases respectively, with 14 bases between them. This CDR3 has 16 residues. CDR3 sequence: CASSESLGVTTDTQYF. CDR3 in DNA: TGTGCCAGCAGTGAATCGCTCGGGGTTACCACAGATACGCAGTATTTT.

Many counts were recorded for this clonotype. V gene TRBV7-2 combines with J gene TRBJ2-3; D is unresolved. The CDR3 runs 13 residues. V dropped 3 bases and J dropped 2 bases, with 6 bases sitting between them. Germline lookup yields CDR1 SGHTA and CDR2 FQGNSA. The CDR3 region has the DNA TGTGCCAGCAGCTTTGTAGACACAGATACGCAGTATTTT. It is translated as CASSFVDTDTQYF.

The chain combines TRBV11-3 with TRBJ2-5, with D perhaps matching TRBD1 (5 bases). The CDR3 has 13 amino acids. With 5 bases removed from V and 0 bases from J, the gap between germline ends came to 7 bases. Germline values: CDR1 SGHNT, CDR2 YENEEA. The CDR3 sequence: CASSRGYQETQYF. CDR3 DNA sequence: TGTGCCAGCAGCAGGGGATACCAAGAGACCCAGTACTTC.

This clonotype turned up a few times. The J gene is TRBJ2-1, the V gene TRBV30, with 9 positions matching TRBD2. Germline values: CDR1 GTSNPN, CDR2 SVGIG (reference sequence). J gave up 7 bases and V 7 bases, and 5 bases lay outside the gene matches. CDR3 size: 12 residues. The CDR3 is CAYGTSPNEQFF. For the CDR3, the DNA is TGTGCCTACGGGACTAGCCCAAATGAGCAGTTCTTC.

The chain uses TRBV7-2 and TRBJ2-1; D not resolved. Germline V gives CDR1 SGHTA, CDR2 FQGNSA. The CDR3 is 12 residues long. Trimming removed 5 bases at V and 6 bases at J, with 8 bases between. The CDR3 coding sequence is TGTGCCAGCAGCGCCGTCATCAATGAGCAGTTCTTC. Amino acids: CASSAVINEQFF.

This clonotype has a handful of counts. This chain connects TRBV7-9 to TRBJ1-4; 7 bases are a match to TRBD1. Germline trimming cut 2 bases from V and 5 bases from J; bases unmatched to any gene: 5. CDR1 is SEHNR and CDR2 is FQNEAQ in the germline V gene (reference sequence). The CDR3 is made up of 15 amino acids. The CDR3 protein is CASSLPLQGNEKLFF. In DNA, the CDR3 is TGTGCCAGCAGCTTACCTTTACAGGGGAATGAAAAACTGTTTTTT.

This clonotype was seen at least ten times. The chain has TRBV5-1 and TRBJ2-7, with no clear D. CDR1 SGHRS and CDR2 YFSETQ come from the germline V gene. V lost 0 bases and J lost 1, with 5 bases in between. This CDR3 is 13 amino acids long. CDR3 nucleotide sequence: TGCGCCAGCAGCTTGGCTCTGTCCTACGAGCAGTACTTC. Translating it yields CASSLALSYEQYF.

This clonotype was seen only a few times. V usage is TRBV6-2 or TRBV6-3 and J usage is TRBJ1-2; a weak D match, TRBD1 (6 bases). The length of the CDR3 is 14 residues. Germline values: CDR1 MNHEY, CDR2 SVGEGT. Trimming took off 0 bases at V and 4 bases at J, with 9 bases between the two ends. CDR3 bases: TGTGCCAGCAGTTACTCGTCAGGGGCCTATGGCTACACCTTC. Translated, it gives CASSYSSGAYGYTF.

This clonotype was recorded many times. This sequence joins TRBV12-3 or TRBV12-4 and TRBJ2-2; D is uncertain. The CDR3 covers 11 residues. The V end lost 3 bases, the J end lost 9 bases, and 5 bases lay between the germline ends. CDR3 bases: TGTGCCAGCAGTTTGGCATGGGAGCTGTTTTTT. This sequence encodes CASSLAWELFF.

This clonotype was picked up a small number of times. J is TRBJ2-7 and V is TRBV4-2, with D possibly being TRBD1 (6 bases). The CDR3 consists of 14 residues. Between the trimmed V and J ends, which lost 1 base and 2 bases, there was a span of 9 bases. Germline V CDR1 and CDR2: LGHNA, YNFKEQ. CDR3 sequence: CASSQGGGTYEQYF. The CDR3 DNA sequence: TGTGCCAGCAGCCAAGGAGGGGGAACCTACGAGCAGTACTTC.

This clonotype appeared many times. The chain has TRBV12-3 or TRBV12-4 and TRBJ1-1; D is possibly TRBD1 (5 bases). The CDR3 covers 16 residues. Trimming removed 6 bases at V and 0 bases at J, with 17 bases between. CDR3 region: CASSLETAYVNTEAFF. The CDR3 region has the DNA TGTGCCAGCAGCTTGGAGACAGCGTACGTGAACACTGAAGCTTTCTTT.

This clonotype was seen ten or more times. The CDR3 DNA reads TGCGCCAGCAGCATTCGGGGGACCACAGATACGCAGTATTTT. Translating gives CASSIRGTTDTQYF. This rearrangement joins TRBV4-3 to TRBJ2-3, with D maybe TRBD2 (6 bases). The length of the CDR3 is 14 residues. V lost 5 bases and J 2 bases, leaving 11 bases between the germline ends. Germline V gives CDR1 LGHNA, CDR2 YSLEER.

The chain carries TRBV7-3 and TRBJ2-1; D possibly corresponds to TRBD2 (7 bases). The V gene's germline CDR1 is SGHTA and CDR2 FQGTGA. The CDR3 has 17 amino acids. V lost 5 bases to trimming and J lost 2 bases, with 19 bases between them. The DNA for the CDR3 is TGTGCCAGCAGCCCCCGTGAAGGGGGGGGCGCCTACAATGAGCAGTTCTTC. Translating gives CASSPREGGGAYNEQFF.

V gene TRBV4-2 combines with J gene TRBJ2-1, with 9 nucleotides matching TRBD2. The J segment lost 7 bases and the V segment lost 1 base, leaving 14 bases of the junction unmatched. The CDR3 runs to 18 residues. Germline V CDR1 and CDR2: LGHNA, YNFKEQ. CDR3 nucleotides: TGTGCCAGCAGCCAAGGGCCATCGCGGGAGGGCCGGGGGAATGAGCAGTTCTTC. Translation gives CASSQGPSREGRGNEQFF.